This TCR beta chain was identified during a study of cytomegalovirus exposure and HLA in healthy donors. The CDR3 contains 15 residues. V lost 8 bases, J lost 0 bases, and 16 bases lay in between. The data were produced by immunoSEQ multiplex PCR, yet TCRdb's version contains in-frame clones alone and is incomplete. This repertoire shows 130,000 or so clones, 89% found once; its top ten account for around 1.3%. The genes are TRBV23-1 and TRBJ2-5; D call uncertain. TRBV23-1 is placed among ORFs of uncertain function. Sample: PBMCs. This clonotype was obtained from a young woman in good health and CMV-seronegative. The DNA for the CDR3 is TGCGCCAGCCCAGAGTTAGGAGTTTACCAAGAGACCCAGTACTTC. Protein product: CASPELGVYQETQYF.